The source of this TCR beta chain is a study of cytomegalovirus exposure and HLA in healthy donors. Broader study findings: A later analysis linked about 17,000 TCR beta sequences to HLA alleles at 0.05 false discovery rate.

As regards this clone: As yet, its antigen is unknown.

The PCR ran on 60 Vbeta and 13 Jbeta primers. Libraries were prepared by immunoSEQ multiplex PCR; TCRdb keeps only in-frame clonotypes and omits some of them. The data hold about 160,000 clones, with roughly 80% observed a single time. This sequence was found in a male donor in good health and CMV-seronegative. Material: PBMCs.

The CDR3 DNA follows: TGTTCTACAGGGACGGTCAATTCACCCCTCCACTTT. Translation: CSTGTVNSPLHF. V is TRBV28 and J is TRBJ1-6, with a weak D call TRBD1 (6 bases). From germline, CDR1 is MDHEN and CDR2 SYDVKM. The CDR3 runs to 12 residues.